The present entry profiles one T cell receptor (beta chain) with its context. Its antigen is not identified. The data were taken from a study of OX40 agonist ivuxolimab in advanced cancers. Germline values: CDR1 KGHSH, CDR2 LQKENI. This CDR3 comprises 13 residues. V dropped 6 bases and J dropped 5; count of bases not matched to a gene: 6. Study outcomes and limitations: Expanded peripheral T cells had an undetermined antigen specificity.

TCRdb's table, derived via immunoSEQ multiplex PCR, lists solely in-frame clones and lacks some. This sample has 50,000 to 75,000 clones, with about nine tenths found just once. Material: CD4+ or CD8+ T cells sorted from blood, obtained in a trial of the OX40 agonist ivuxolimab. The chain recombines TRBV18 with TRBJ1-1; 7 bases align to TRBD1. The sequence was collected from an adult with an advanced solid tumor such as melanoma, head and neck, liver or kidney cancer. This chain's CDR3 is CASSPTDRTEAFF. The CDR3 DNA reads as TGTGCCAGCTCGCCAACGGACAGGACTGAAGCTTTCTTT.